The T cell receptor beta chain described here comes from a study of CD8+ T cells in alopecia areata. Study-wide findings and caveats: Scalp repertoires also include resident alphabeta T cells from normal skin. TCRs were shared less clearly across patients than in mice, possibly for HLA-related reasons. In blood and scalp, many expanded lesional clones persisted during tofacitinib. The study found tofacitinib significantly decreased scalp clonality and expanded CD8+ clones among the top 100.

J lost 6 bases, V lost 5 bases, and 9 bases had no gene match. The CDR3 has 15 residues. Per germline, CDR1 SNHLY and CDR2 FYNNEI. The treatment was: oral pan-JAK inhibitor, 5-10 mg twice daily. RNA was isolated and reverse transcribed to cDNA, the sequencing template. Repertoires were generated with immunoSEQ multiplex PCR, while TCRdb's copy carries only in-frame clones and drops some. The repertoire holds some 190,000 clones, with about half as singletons. As regards this clone: Its target is unknown.

The receptor comes from a human donor with alopecia areata. The chain combines TRBV2 with TRBJ1-5; TRBD1 aligns across 8 bases. The sample consisted of CD8+ T cells sorted from blood, taken at roughly week 52, from a patient treated with tofacitinib. CDR3 sequence reads: CASSPGGKVSQPQHF. Here the CDR3 DNA reads TGTGCCAGCAGTCCAGGGGGCAAGGTTTCTCAGCCCCAGCATTTT.